Listed below are T cell receptor beta chains from one sample, sequenced in a study of blood T cell repertoires in COVID-19. This table comes from immunoSEQ multiplex PCR, and its TCRdb copy is limited to in-frame clones, with some not included. The table records 200,000 to 250,000 clones, approximately 82% of them present only once. The sample was peripheral blood. These receptors all stem from a woman older than 75 with acute or convalescent COVID-19. CDR3s include the opening cysteine and the closing phenylalanine or tryptophan. The order of the fields is J gene, D gene, clone size, V gene, CDR3 DNA, CDR3 protein. The D gene is left open where the match is weak. Rows give clone size only sometimes, using once, few, many, or a class for an expanded clone.

J gene: TRBJ1-1
D gene: NA
clone size: NA
V gene: TRBV29-1
CDR3 DNA: TGCAGCGTTCAAAGTTTGGCGGCCAAGATGAACACTGAAGCTTTCTTT
CDR3 protein: CSVQSLAAKMNTEAFF

J gene: TRBJ2-5
D gene: NA
clone size: few
V gene: TRBV6-5
CDR3 DNA: TGTGCCAGCAGTTACCCAGGGGACCAAGAGACCCAGTACTTC
CDR3 protein: CASSYPGDQETQYF

J gene: TRBJ1-1
D gene: NA
clone size: NA
V gene: TRBV4-2
CDR3 DNA: TGTGCCAGCAGCCAACCAGAGGGGGAGGCTTTCTTT
CDR3 protein: CASSQPEGEAFF

J gene: TRBJ2-7
D gene: NA
clone size: NA
V gene: TRBV7-9
CDR3 DNA: TGTGCCAGCAGCTTAACAGCCGGGACTCTTACTTTCGAGCAGTACTTC
CDR3 protein: CASSLTAGTLTFEQYF

J gene: TRBJ2-3
D gene: NA
clone size: NA
V gene: TRBV6-5
CDR3 DNA: TGTGCCAGCAGCCCCGCTGGGGGGATTACGCAGTATTTT
CDR3 protein: CASSPAGGITQYF

J gene: TRBJ2-1
D gene: TRBD2
clone size: NA
V gene: TRBV5-4
CDR3 DNA: TGTGCCAGCAGATTGGGGACTACGAATGAGCAGTTCTTC
CDR3 protein: CASRLGTTNEQFF

J gene: TRBJ2-7
D gene: NA
clone size: NA
V gene: TRBV7-9
CDR3 DNA: TGTGCCAGCAGCCCCGGGGCAGGGGCCGAGGGTTACGAGCAGTACTTC
CDR3 protein: CASSPGAGAEGYEQYF

J gene: TRBJ1-2
D gene: NA
clone size: NA
V gene: TRBV5-1
CDR3 DNA: TGCGCCAGCAGCTTGTTGGCGGGGGCAGGCAGCTATGGCTACACCTTC
CDR3 protein: CASSLLAGAGSYGYTF

J gene: TRBJ2-2
D gene: TRBD2
clone size: NA
V gene: TRBV7-2
CDR3 DNA: TGTGCCAGCAGCCCCCCTCGTGGACTAGCGGGACCACCCACCGGGGAGCTGTTTTTT
CDR3 protein: CASSPPRGLAGPPTGELFF

J gene: TRBJ1-4
D gene: NA
clone size: NA
V gene: TRBV4-3
CDR3 DNA: TGCGCCAGCAGCCAAGATCTGAGTGTTTTTGAAAAACTGTTTTTT
CDR3 protein: CASSQDLSVFEKLFF

J gene: TRBJ1-4
D gene: NA
clone size: NA
V gene: TRBV4-3
CDR3 DNA: TGCGCCAGCAGCCCACTGGGGTCAGGGGTTAATGAAAAACTGTTTTTT
CDR3 protein: CASSPLGSGVNEKLFF

J gene: TRBJ2-5
D gene: TRBD1
clone size: NA
V gene: TRBV2
CDR3 DNA: TGTGCCAGCACCGACAGGGCTACTAGGGAGACCCAGTACTTC
CDR3 protein: CASTDRATRETQYF

J gene: TRBJ2-7
D gene: NA
clone size: NA
V gene: TRBV5-4
CDR3 DNA: TGTGCCAGCAGCTTCGAGAGCTCCTACGAGCAGTACTTC
CDR3 protein: CASSFESSYEQYF

J gene: TRBJ2-1
D gene: NA
clone size: NA
V gene: TRBV20-1
CDR3 DNA: TGCAGTGCTGCGAGGGGGAATGAGCAGTTCTTC
CDR3 protein: CSAARGNEQFF

J gene: TRBJ2-5
D gene: TRBD2
clone size: NA
V gene: TRBV14
CDR3 DNA: TGTCCCCCCGGGGGGGGACCGGGGGCGAGAAATTTTTTGGAGACCCAGTACTTC
CDR3 protein: CPPGGGPGARNFLETQYF

J gene: TRBJ1-2
D gene: NA
clone size: NA
V gene: TRBV6-1
CDR3 DNA: TGTGCCAGCAGTGAGGCGACAGACAACTATGGCTACACCTTC
CDR3 protein: CASSEATDNYGYTF

J gene: TRBJ2-1
D gene: TRBD2
clone size: NA
V gene: TRBV5-1
CDR3 DNA: TGCGCCAGCAGCCCGGGGGGGATGTCCTACAATGAGCAGTTCTTC
CDR3 protein: CASSPGGMSYNEQFF

J gene: TRBJ2-4
D gene: TRBD2
clone size: NA
V gene: TRBV29-1
CDR3 DNA: TGCAGCGGCGCCGGGGGGTTGGGCATTCAGTACTTC
CDR3 protein: CSGAGGLGIQYF

J gene: TRBJ2-7
D gene: TRBD2
clone size: NA
V gene: TRBV3-1/TRBV3-2
CDR3 DNA: TGTGCCAGCAGCCAAGACCCGGGACTAGCGGGTATATTGCAGTACTTC
CDR3 protein: CASSQDPGLAGILQYF

J gene: TRBJ2-1
D gene: TRBD2
clone size: NA
V gene: TRBV7-8
CDR3 DNA: TGTGCCAGCAGCTCCTCTCTGACTAGCGGGGGTTTTTTCGCTTACAATGAGCAGTTCTTC
CDR3 protein: CASSSSLTSGGFFAYNEQFF

J gene: TRBJ2-5
D gene: TRBD1
clone size: NA
V gene: TRBV4-2
CDR3 DNA: TGTGCCAGCAGCCAAGTACAGGGGGCCCTAGAGACCCAGTACTTC
CDR3 protein: CASSQVQGALETQYF

J gene: TRBJ1-2
D gene: TRBD1
clone size: NA
V gene: TRBV29-1
CDR3 DNA: TGCAGCGTTTGGACAGGGCGGAGCTATGGCTACACCTTC
CDR3 protein: CSVWTGRSYGYTF

J gene: TRBJ2-1
D gene: NA
clone size: NA
V gene: TRBV3-1/TRBV3-2
CDR3 DNA: TGTGCCAGCAGCCAGGGGGCTAGCAGCAGGGAGCAGTTCTTC
CDR3 protein: CASSQGASSREQFF

J gene: TRBJ1-2
D gene: NA
clone size: NA
V gene: TRBV9
CDR3 DNA: TGTGCCAGCAGCGTTCTACGGGGTGAAGGCTATGGCTACACCTTC
CDR3 protein: CASSVLRGEGYGYTF

J gene: TRBJ2-1
D gene: TRBD2
clone size: NA
V gene: TRBV9
CDR3 DNA: TGTGCCAGCAGCGTAGGGGGACTAGCCAACAATGAGCAGTTCTTC
CDR3 protein: CASSVGGLANNEQFF

J gene: TRBJ2-5
D gene: TRBD2
clone size: NA
V gene: TRBV2
CDR3 DNA: TGTGCCAGCAGTGAGGGTAGCGGGGGGGCCATTAGGGAGACCCAGTACTTC
CDR3 protein: CASSEGSGGAIRETQYF

J gene: TRBJ1-2
D gene: TRBD1
clone size: NA
V gene: TRBV29-1
CDR3 DNA: TGCAGCGTTGAAGGACAGGGGGCGAACTATGGCTACACCTTC
CDR3 protein: CSVEGQGANYGYTF

J gene: TRBJ2-3
D gene: TRBD2
clone size: NA
V gene: TRBV7-3
CDR3 DNA: TGTGCCAGCAGCTTATTCGGGGGGAGCACAGATACGCAGTATTTT
CDR3 protein: CASSLFGGSTDTQYF

J gene: TRBJ1-1
D gene: NA
clone size: NA
V gene: TRBV5-1
CDR3 DNA: TGCGCCAGCAGCTTAGAATCCCCGGCAGGGAGGCTCCACACTGAAGCTTTCTTT
CDR3 protein: CASSLESPAGRLHTEAFF